The clone carrying this TCR beta chain came up a few times. Per the original methods: Amplification of reference gene primers provided the estimated nucleated cell counts. Clones were sequenced by immunoSEQ multiplex PCR, and TCRdb holds only the in-frame ones, with some missing. V, J and clone size reflect that table, while D and trimming were determined from the DNA. The sample carries fewer than 350,000 clones, 81% recorded once. The CDR3 covers 15 residues. Looked up from germline, CDR1 is KGHSH and CDR2 is LQKENI. The V and J ends lost 4 bases and 2 bases, in that order; junction bases with no gene match: 3. The data originate from a study of blood T cell repertoires in COVID-19. Study details: Some COVID-19 samples were acute and others convalescent; all came from the United States, Italy and Spain. T cells, B-cell-depleted T cells, or PBMCs provided the cDNA or gDNA that served as material.

Sequenced: peripheral blood. J is TRBJ2-3 and V is TRBV18; 10 bases map to TRBD1. The source of this sequence is a woman aged 60-70 years with active or convalescent COVID-19. CDR3 protein: CASSQGQGNTDTQYF. For the CDR3, the DNA is TGTGCCAGCTCACAGGGACAGGGGAACACAGATACGCAGTATTTT.